Below are 31 T cell receptor beta chains sequenced from a single sample in a study of shared clonotypes between healthy human individuals. Profiled with immunoSEQ multiplex PCR; TCRdb holds only in-frame clones, not every one. Of about 2.4 million clones in the sample, 93% were seen once. Sequencing was done on a sample of naive CD4+ T cells from PBMCs. As for subset: CD45RA+ positively selected. These receptors all stem from a man aged 18 to 35 in good health. Some clones in this sample may be carry-over from other donors' samples.

This rearrangement joins TRBV28 to TRBJ2-3, with 9 nucleotides matching TRBD2. This CDR3 has 16 amino acids. Germline V gene lookup returns CDR1 MDHEN and CDR2 SYDVKM. J lost 4 bases, V lost 3 bases, and 8 bases had no gene match. The CDR3 region is CASSFFGGRVADTQYF. CDR3 DNA: TGTGCCAGCAGTTTCTTCGGCGGGAGGGTCGCAGATACGCAGTATTTT. Variable domain in full (rest from reference TRBV28 and TRBJ2-3): DVKVTQSSRYLVKRTGEKVFLECVQDMDHENMFWYRQDPGLGLRLIYFSYDVKMKEKGDIPEGYSVSREKKERFSLILESASTNQTSMYLCASSFFGGRVADTQYFGPGTRLTVL.

The rearrangement links TRBV5-1 to TRBJ1-1; tentatively, D is TRBD1 (6 bases). The CDR3 extends over 14 amino acids. V was shortened by 4 bases and J by 4 bases, with 14 bases between the two germline ends. Germline CDR1 and CDR2: SGHRS and YFSETQ. The CDR3 DNA reads as TGCGCCAGCAGCCTGGGGAAGGACAGCACTGAAGCTTTCTTT. It yields the protein CASSLGKDSTEAFF.

This chain uses TRBV5-1 with TRBJ1-6; maybe TRBD1 (6 bases). V was trimmed by 4 bases and J by 5 bases, leaving 10 bases between them. This CDR3 contains 14 residues. Germline V gives CDR1 SGHRS, CDR2 YFSETQ. CDR3 loop: CASSPGVNNSPLHF. CDR3 DNA: TGCGCCAGCAGCCCAGGGGTCAATAATTCACCCCTCCACTTT.

This clone occurred once. The J gene is TRBJ2-4, the V gene TRBV30; TRBD1 or TRBD2 may be the D gene (5 bases each). Germline V gives CDR1 GTSNPN, CDR2 SVGIG (reference sequence). Trimming removed 0 bases at V and 3 bases at J, with 24 bases between. This CDR3 has 19 residues. CDR3 nucleotide sequence: TGTGCCTGGAGTGTACGAGGGGCGAGATTGGATTCAGTCAAAAACATTCAGTACTTC. Amino acid sequence: CAWSVRGARLDSVKNIQYF.

Here the CDR3 reads CASSQTYIGGRGYTF. As DNA, the CDR3 is TGTGCCAGCAGCCAAACCTACATCGGGGGGCGAGGCTACACCTTC. V usage is TRBV7-2 and J usage is TRBJ1-2; D possibly corresponds to TRBD1 (6 bases). Germline V gene data show CDR1 as SGHTA and CDR2 as FQGNSA. This CDR3 is 15 amino acids long. The V end was cut by 5 bases, the J end by 8 bases, with 21 bases between.

The genes are TRBV19 and TRBJ2-1; 8 bases line up with TRBD2. J lost 8 bases, V lost 4 bases, and 13 bases had no gene match. CDR1 and CDR2 from the germline V gene are LNHDA and SQIVND (reference sequence). The CDR3 totals 16 residues. CDR3 sequence (DNA): TGTGCCAGTAGTAACAGGAGTGGCGGGAGGTCCCATGAGCAGTTCTTC. Residues: CASSNRSGGRSHEQFF. Filled out from reference TRBV19 and TRBJ2-1, the complete variable domain reads DGGITQSPKYLFRKEGQNVTLSCEQNLNHDAMYWYRQDPGQGLRLIYYSQIVNDFQKGDIAEGYSVSREKKESFPLTVTSAQKNPTAFYLCASSNRSGGRSHEQFFGPGTRLTVL.

The genes are TRBV6-6 and TRBJ1-2; possibly TRBD1 for D (6 bases). CDR1 and CDR2 from the germline V gene are MNHNY and SVGAGI (reference sequence). V lost 2 bases, J lost 2 bases, and 9 bases lay in between. This CDR3 spans 14 amino acids. The CDR3: CASSYHDRNYGYTF. The CDR3 DNA reads as TGTGCCAGCAGTTACCACGACAGGAACTATGGCTACACCTTC.

The genes are TRBV4-1 and TRBJ1-2, with unresolved D. Germline CDR1 is MGHRA and CDR2 is YSYEKL. The ends were cut back, 1 base at V and 6 bases at J, with 18 bases in the middle. The CDR3 contains 16 residues. This CDR3 is CASSQVRGPPRHGYTF. The CDR3 DNA reads TGCGCCAGCAGCCAAGTTCGCGGTCCCCCCCGGCATGGCTACACCTTC.

The chain combines TRBV5-6 with TRBJ1-4; D is undetermined. This CDR3 spans 12 amino acids. Trimming pared 2 bases from V and 8 bases from J, leaving 7 bases between. The germline CDR1 and CDR2 sequences are SGHDT and YYEEEE. CDR3 bases: TGTGCCAGCAGCTTAGTGTCCGAAAAACTGTTTTTT. The encoded protein is CASSLVSEKLFF.

This sequence joins TRBV2 and TRBJ2-3; 8 nucleotides agree with TRBD2. The CDR3 spans 15 residues. Germline CDR1 is SNHLY and CDR2 is FYNNEI. The trim removed 4 bases at V and 5 bases at J, leaving 8 bases unmatched. CDR3 sequence: CASSVAGGRGDTQYF. The CDR3 DNA reads TGTGCCAGCAGTGTGGCGGGGGGAAGGGGAGATACGCAGTATTTT.

CDR3 residues: CASSLVVKGDTQYF. As DNA, the CDR3 is TGCGCCAGCAGCTTGGTAGTCAAGGGAGATACGCAGTATTTT. The V gene is TRBV5-1, the J gene TRBJ2-3; D remains ambiguous. The germline V gene has CDR1 SGHRS and CDR2 YFSETQ. CDR3 length: 14 residues. Deletions cut 0 bases from V and 5 bases from J, with 10 bases between.

The chain joins TRBV6-5 to TRBJ2-7; TRBD2 might be the D (6 bases). The CDR3 extends over 14 amino acids. The V end lost 4 bases, the J end lost 3 bases, and 13 bases lay between the germline ends. CDR1 is MNHEY and CDR2 is SVGAGI in the germline V gene. The DNA for the CDR3 is TGTGCCAGCAGTTCAGCAGGAGGGCTCTACGAGCAGTACTTC. This translates into CASSSAGGLYEQYF.

The chain employs TRBV5-6 and TRBJ1-1; the D is unclear. The CDR3 contains 14 residues. V lost 1 base to trimming and J lost 5 bases, with 12 bases between them. Germline V gives CDR1 SGHDT, CDR2 YYEEEE. The CDR3 region has the DNA TGTGCCAGCAGCTTGCTCAGCGTAGTGACTGAAGCTTTCTTT. Translation gives CASSLLSVVTEAFF.

The genes are TRBV28 and TRBJ1-2; 8 nucleotides agree with TRBD1. This CDR3 region has 15 residues. Losses at the gene ends were 6 bases for V and 7 bases for J; bases not matched to a gene: 13. Germline assignment: CDR1 MDHEN and CDR2 SYDVKM. The DNA for the CDR3 is TGTGCCAGCAGCGGGGACAGGAAAAGCGGCCCTGGCTACACCTTC. It yields the protein CASSGDRKSGPGYTF.

This rearrangement joins TRBV18 to TRBJ1-4, with TRBD1 matching 7 bases. V trimming: 4 bases; J trimming: 8 bases; junction bases outside the gene matches: 10. CDR1 and CDR2 (germline): KGHSH, LQKENI. The CDR3 has 15 amino acids. The CDR3 DNA sequence: TGTGCCAGCTCACGAGGGACAGTGAACGCGGAAAAACTGTTTTTT. Protein: CASSRGTVNAEKLFF.

In regard to this clone: This same CDR3 is encoded by further DNA sequences in the sample. This chain connects TRBV11-2 to TRBJ2-5; D call uncertain. The CDR3 contains 12 residues. Per the germline V gene, CDR1 is SGHAT and CDR2 is FQNNGV. Trimming stripped 1 base from V and 5 bases from J, with 5 bases between. CDR3 DNA: TGTGCCAGCAGCTTAGTTTCGGAGACCCAGTACTTC. Its translation is CASSLVSETQYF.

The chain has TRBV11-2 and TRBJ2-3, with D possibly being TRBD1 (6 bases). The CDR3 contains 14 residues. Looked up from germline, CDR1 is SGHAT and CDR2 is FQNNGV. Trimming took 5 bases from V and 4 from J, leaving 13 bases between them. CDR3 coding DNA: TGTGCCAGCAGCCCCGGACAGTCCCCAGATACGCAGTATTTT. Protein sequence: CASSPGQSPDTQYF. Variable domain in full (rest from reference TRBV11-2 and TRBJ2-3): EAGVAQSPRYKIIEKRQSVAFWCNPISGHATLYWYQQILGQGPKLLIQFQNNGVVDDSQLPKDRFSAERLKGVDSTLKIQPAKLEDSAVYLCASSPGQSPDTQYFGPGTRLTVL.

In its sample, this clone was seen once. The chain employs TRBV5-1 and TRBJ2-1; 8 nucleotides align to TRBD2. The V gene end was trimmed by 0 bases and the J gene end by 8 bases; junction bases not matched to a gene: 7. Germline values: CDR1 SGHRS, CDR2 YFSETQ. CDR3 length: 15 amino acids. CDR3 DNA sequence: TGCGCCAGCAGCTTGGGGACTAGCATGGTCGATGAGCAGTTCTTC. Translated: CASSLGTSMVDEQFF.

This rearrangement joins TRBV7-9 to TRBJ2-1, with D possibly being TRBD1 or TRBD2 (7 bases each). The CDR3 has 14 residues. The germline V and J ends were trimmed by 1 base and 14 bases, with 18 bases remaining between them. Per germline, CDR1 SEHNR and CDR2 FQNEAQ (reference sequence). CDR3 nucleotides: TGTGCCAGCAGCTTAGTAGGTGTGGGAGGGGGCGAGTTCTTC. It specifies CASSLVGVGGGEFF.

The chain employs TRBV2 and TRBJ1-2, with D possibly TRBD1 on 6 matching bases. Germline V lookup: CDR1 SNHLY, CDR2 FYNNEI. CDR3 length: 16 residues. The germline V and J ends were trimmed by 6 bases and 2 bases, with 19 bases remaining between them. The CDR3 reads CASSFEGVTRNYGYTF. The CDR3 DNA sequence: TGTGCCAGCAGCTTTGAGGGGGTAACAAGAAACTATGGCTACACCTTC.

This clone appeared a few times. The V and J genes are TRBV27 and TRBJ1-1; perhaps TRBD1 as D (5 bases). V lost 4 bases, J lost 5 bases, and 17 bases lay in between. CDR3 length: 15 residues. Germline values: CDR1 MNHEY, CDR2 SMNVEV (reference sequence). In DNA, the CDR3 is TGTGCCAGCAGTTCGGTCCAGGGAGGTTTGACTGAAGCTTTCTTT. Translating gives CASSSVQGGLTEAFF.

The genes are TRBV5-4 and TRBJ2-7; D gene unclear. The ends were cut back, 2 bases at V and 0 bases at J, with 12 bases in the middle. The germline CDR1 and CDR2 sequences are SGHNT and YYREEE (reference sequence). The CDR3 totals 15 residues. DNA for the CDR3: TGTGCCAGCAGCTTCAAGACATCGAGCTCCTACGAGCAGTACTTC. This translates into CASSFKTSSSYEQYF.

The CDR3 nucleotides are TGTGCCAGCAGCCCCAGAGCAGCGCCGAGGTACGAGCAGTACTTC. It encodes CASSPRAAPRYEQYF. The chain has TRBV9 and TRBJ2-7, with unresolved D. Looked up from germline, CDR1 is SGDLS and CDR2 is YYNGEE. Trimming shortened V by 4 bases and J by 4 bases, and 18 bases separated the two germline ends. This CDR3 is 15 amino acids long.

The chain employs TRBV6-5 and TRBJ2-7; tentative D call: TRBD2 (5 bases). Trimming removed 4 bases at V and 5 bases at J, with 18 bases between. The CDR3 is 15 residues long. Germline V gives CDR1 MNHEY, CDR2 SVGAGI. CDR3 region: CASSLLPGNGDEQYF. In DNA form, the CDR3 reads TGTGCCAGCAGTTTACTCCCCGGCAACGGGGACGAGCAGTACTTC.

This chain connects TRBV6-1 to TRBJ2-3; weak D call: TRBD2 (7 bases). The V and J ends lost 2 bases and 0 bases respectively, with 18 bases between them. This CDR3 spans 18 amino acids. CDR1 is MNHNS and CDR2 is SASEGT in the germline V gene. CDR3 in DNA: TGTGCCAGCAGTGAATTTAAAAGGGGGGGCACTAGCACAGATACGCAGTATTTT. Its protein is CASSEFKRGGTSTDTQYF.

This chain links TRBV15 with TRBJ2-7; 10 positions match TRBD2. CDR3 length equals 15 residues. J lost 6 bases, V lost 1 base, and 6 bases had no gene match. CDR1 and CDR2 (germline): LNHNV, YYDKDF (reference sequence). CDR3 loop: CATSRAAGLASEQYF. The CDR3 DNA sequence: TGTGCCACCAGCAGAGCCGCGGGACTAGCGAGCGAGCAGTACTTC. Drawing the rest from reference TRBV15 and TRBJ2-7, the complete variable domain is DAMVIQNPRYQVTQFGKPVTLSCSQTLNHNVMYWYQQKSSQAPKLLFHYYDKDFNNEADTPDNFQSRRPNTSFCFLDIRSPGLGDTAMYLCATSRAAGLASEQYFGPGTRLTVT.

The J gene is TRBJ2-3, the V gene TRBV4-1, with D unclear. The germline CDR1 and CDR2 sequences are MGHRA and YSYEKL. Trimming took 4 bases from V and 2 from J, leaving 16 bases between them. The length of the CDR3 is 16 residues. In nucleotides, the CDR3 is TGCGCCAGCAGCCCACCCGAGGCGGAACTCACAGATACGCAGTATTTT. Protein product: CASSPPEAELTDTQYF.

This clone came up once. This chain joins TRBV7-9 and TRBJ1-3; D perhaps matches TRBD1 (6 bases). The CDR3 has 17 amino acids. With 5 bases removed from V and 1 base from J, the gap between germline ends came to 18 bases. Germline values: CDR1 SEHNR, CDR2 FQNEAQ (reference sequence). The CDR3, as DNA: TGTGCCAGCAGCCTTAAGGGGGGGGCAGTATCTGGAAACACCATATATTTT. Translation gives CASSLKGGAVSGNTIYF.

This clone has a single count. This chain uses TRBV10-3 with TRBJ2-7; TRBD1 aligns across 7 bases. Per the germline V gene, CDR1 is ENHRY and CDR2 is SYGVKD. Trimming at V came to 0 bases and at J to 7 bases, leaving 9 bases not matched to a gene. The CDR3 has 15 residues. CDR3 region: CAISESDRAGGEQYF. CDR3 DNA: TGTGCCATCAGTGAGTCCGACAGGGCTGGCGGGGAGCAGTACTTC.

The J gene is TRBJ2-2, the V gene TRBV4-3; D is ambiguous. The germline V and J ends were trimmed by 1 base and 1 base, with 10 bases remaining between them. The germline V gene has CDR1 LGHNA and CDR2 YSLEER. This CDR3 is 16 amino acids long. The DNA for the CDR3 is TGCGCCAGCAGCCAAGGGGATGAGAGGAACACCGGGGAGCTGTTTTTT. The encoded protein is CASSQGDERNTGELFF.

CDR3 sequence: CASRPRGGLSETQYF. CDR3 coding DNA: TGTGCCAGCCGCCCAAGGGGGGGTCTGTCAGAGACCCAGTACTTC. This chain connects TRBV18 to TRBJ2-5, with a possible D match to TRBD2 (7 bases). CDR3 length: 15 amino acids. Germline assignment: CDR1 KGHSH and CDR2 LQKENI. Trimming shortened V by 8 bases and J by 4 bases, and 20 bases separated the two germline ends.